A selection of T cell receptor beta chains follows, all from one sample in a study of blood T cell repertoires in COVID-19. TCRdb's table, derived via immunoSEQ multiplex PCR, lists solely in-frame clones and lacks some. The sample gives approximately 150,000 clones, around 84% of which show up once; 6.5% to 9% is in the top ten. Material for sequencing was peripheral blood. The receptors stem from a woman between 45 and 60 years old in a cohort sampled during active or convalescent COVID-19. Each CDR3 is given with its conserved first and last residue. The D gene is left open where the match is weak. Rows may omit the clone size; those that give it use once, few, many or a size class.

CASSRSGGANGELFF TGTGCCAGCAGCCGTAGCGGGGGGGCGAACGGGGAGCTGTTTTTT TRBV11-3 TRBD2 - TRBJ2-2
CASSHQGRTYGYTF TGTGCCAGCAGCCACCAGGGCCGTACCTATGGCTACACCTTC TRBV7-8 - - TRBJ1-2
CASSQLNEGYTF TGTGCCAGCAGCCAACTCAATGAGGGCTACACCTTC TRBV3-1/TRBV3-2 - - TRBJ1-2
CALMTGGGQQYF TGTGCCCTGATGACAGGGGGCGGCCAGCAGTACTTC TRBV30 TRBD1 - TRBJ2-7
CAISYSGKQETQYF TGTGCCATCAGTTACTCAGGGAAACAAGAGACCCAGTACTTC TRBV10-3 - once TRBJ2-5
CASSHTSDRGNNSPLHF TGCGCCAGCAGCCATACATCAGACAGGGGTAATAACTCACCCCTCCACTTT TRBV4-1 TRBD1 - TRBJ1-6
CASSYQASGGDEQFF TGTGCCAGCAGTTACCAGGCTAGCGGGGGGGACGAGCAGTTCTTC TRBV6-5 TRBD2 - TRBJ2-1
CASSLRTSGYNEQFF TGTGCCAGCAGCTTAAGGACTAGCGGCTACAATGAGCAGTTCTTC TRBV7-3 TRBD2 few TRBJ2-1
CASSFGGEETQYF TGCGCCAGCAGCTTTGGGGGCGAAGAGACCCAGTACTTC TRBV5-1 - - TRBJ2-5
CASSPGTGLAVQETQYF TGTGCCAGCAGCCCCGGGACGGGACTAGCGGTCCAAGAGACCCAGTACTTC TRBV28 TRBD2 - TRBJ2-5
CAISGYTRTSGGYYEQYF TGTGCCATCAGTGGATACACCAGGACTAGCGGGGGCTACTACGAGCAGTACTTC TRBV10-3 TRBD2 - TRBJ2-7
CASSFRDRGNSPLHF TGTGCCAGCAGTTTCCGCGACAGGGGGAATTCACCCCTCCACTTT TRBV2 TRBD1 - TRBJ1-6
CATGSGGANEQFF TGCGCCACTGGTAGCGGGGGGGCCAATGAGCAGTTCTTC TRBV10-1 TRBD2 - TRBJ2-1
CASSIIGVDYGYTF TGTGCCAGCAGTATCATAGGGGTCGACTATGGCTACACCTTC TRBV6-2/TRBV6-3 - - TRBJ1-2
CASSEQPSAAYEQYF TGTGCCAGCAGTGAACAGCCTAGCGCCGCCTACGAGCAGTACTTC TRBV6-1 - - TRBJ2-7
CASKDDGAQPQHF TGTGCCAGCAAGGATGATGGGGCTCAGCCCCAGCATTTT TRBV2 - once TRBJ1-5
CATSDSQGEAFF TGTGCCACCAGTGATTCACAGGGTGAAGCTTTCTTT TRBV24-1 - - TRBJ1-1